The 4 T cell receptor beta chains reported below all come from one sample, sequenced in a study of regulatory T cells in long-lasting Graves disease. Specified time point: newly diagnosed GD, antithyroid drugs for less than 3 months. From PBMCs, RNA was extracted and then used to make the TCR library. Construction of the TCR beta libraries employed iRepertoire HTBI primers in conjunction with Arm-PCR of CDR3 regions. Using its own MiXCR run on the multiplex PCR reads, TCRdb lists one record per CDR3 protein. Found here are 250,000 to 400,000 distinct CDR3 sequences, 15% to 20% of them singletons; the top ten hold less than 40%. The specimen was peripheral blood mononuclear cells (PBMCs), collected at new diagnosis, from a patient treated with antithyroid drugs. The receptors shown here come from a female donor with Graves disease.

This clonotype was recorded at least ten times. The chain has TRBV28 and TRBJ2-7, with no clear D. Germline V gene sequence: CDR1 MDHEN, CDR2 SYDVKM. The CDR3 length is 12 residues. V was shortened by 5 bases and J by 7 bases, with 12 bases between the two germline ends. In nucleotides, the CDR3 is TGTGCCAGCAGTACCTTGGGGTTTGAGCAGTACTTC. It specifies CASSTLGFEQYF.

Note on this clonotype: It may be a read error: a sequence one base away is much more abundant. The chain is built from TRBV27 and TRBJ1-5; perhaps TRBD1 as D (5 bases). V lost 6 bases to trimming and J lost 1 base, with 19 bases between them. The CDR3 has 17 residues. CDR1 is MNHEY, CDR2 SMNVEV, per germline (reference sequence). This chain's CDR3 is CASRGTGPMPSNQPQHF. The CDR3 DNA sequence: TGTGCCAGCAGGGGGACGGGGCCTATGCCCAGCAATCAGCCCCAGCATTTT.

This clonotype was observed many times. J is TRBJ2-7 and V is TRBV10-3; D not certain. Germline loops: CDR1 ENHRY, CDR2 SYGVKD. There are 13 residues in the CDR3. V was cut by 4 bases and J by 3 bases, with 10 bases left in between. The CDR3 sequence is CAISGQIGYEQYF. The CDR3 DNA follows: TGTGCCATCAGTGGCCAGATCGGCTACGAGCAGTACTTC.

This clonotype was detected ten times or more. This chain joins TRBV10-3 and TRBJ2-5; D unresolved. The germline V gene encodes CDR1 ENHRY and CDR2 SYGVKD. The CDR3 is made up of 13 amino acids. The germline V and J ends were trimmed by 3 bases and 2 bases, with 7 bases remaining between them. Here the CDR3 reads CAISEGYQETQYF. CDR3 nucleotides: TGTGCCATCAGTGAAGGTTATCAAGAGACCCAGTACTTC.